The clone carrying this T cell receptor beta chain was observed once. This sample is drawn from a study of cytomegalovirus exposure and HLA in healthy donors. Trimming took 1 base from V and 3 from J; bases not matched to a gene: 3. The CDR3 length is 15 residues. Germline V gives CDR1 SGDLS, CDR2 YYNGEE. Both 60 Vbeta primers and 13 Jbeta primers went into the PCR. The table came from immunoSEQ multiplex PCR; TCRdb's copy has only in-frame clones and leaves some out. Among about 120,000 clones, roughly 69% were seen once, and the ten largest hold 6.5% to 9%. The chain couples TRBV9 to TRBJ2-2, with 7 bases matching TRBD2. The source is a woman aged 40 to 50 in good health and CMV-seropositive. Sequenced sample: PBMCs. The CDR3 DNA is TGTGCCAGCAGCGTAAGGGAGGGATACACCGGGGAGCTGTTTTTT. This encodes CASSVREGYTGELFF. Full variable domain (missing parts from reference TRBV9 and TRBJ2-2): DSGVTQTPKHLITATGQRVTLRCSPRSGDLSVYWYQQSLDQGLQFLIQYYNGEERAKGNILERFSAQQFPDLHSELNLSSLELGDSALYFCASSVREGYTGELFFGEGSRLTVL.